The 27 T cell receptor beta chains listed next were all sequenced from one sample in a study of blood T cell repertoires in COVID-19. The table came from immunoSEQ multiplex PCR; TCRdb's copy has only in-frame clones and leaves some out. The repertoire holds hundreds of thousands of clones, with around 92% as singletons. The sample taken for sequencing was PBMCs or T cells enriched from blood (not recorded which). The receptors originated from a woman aged 45-65 years who had been exposed to COVID-19.

In DNA form, the CDR3 reads TGTGCCAGCAGCGTCCTGGGGAGCGGGGGGCTTGTGGGAGATACGCAGTATTTT. The encoded protein is CASSVLGSGGLVGDTQYF. This chain joins TRBV9 and TRBJ2-3, with TRBD2 matching 9 bases. The CDR3 length is 18 residues. Germline assignment: CDR1 SGDLS and CDR2 YYNGEE. V was clipped by 2 bases and J by 5 bases; unmatched bases: 15.

The chain couples TRBV6-1 to TRBJ2-7, with 12 bases that match TRBD2. The V and J ends lost 3 bases and 2 bases, in that order; junction bases with no gene match: 2. Germline CDR1 and CDR2: MNHNS and SASEGT. The length of the CDR3 is 15 residues. Written as DNA, the CDR3 is TGTGCCAGCAGTGAGACTAGCGGGGGCCCCTACGAGCAGTACTTC. This translates into CASSETSGGPYEQYF.

The chain combines TRBV4-1 with TRBJ2-5; maybe TRBD1 (5 bases). Germline V gene lookup returns CDR1 MGHRA and CDR2 YSYEKL. The V end lost 4 bases, the J end lost 1 base, and 13 bases lay between the germline ends. The CDR3 is 15 amino acids. The DNA for the CDR3 is TGCGCCAGCAGCCCAGGGTTCTCCTCCCAAGAGACCCAGTACTTC. It codes for CASSPGFSSQETQYF.

V is TRBV11-3 and J is TRBJ2-2, with D tentatively TRBD1 (7 bases). V was trimmed by 3 bases and J by 4 bases, leaving 12 bases between them. From germline, CDR1 is SGHNT and CDR2 YENEEA. This CDR3 is built from 15 residues. The DNA of the CDR3 is TGTGCCAGCAGCTTGTACAGGGGAGGCACCGGGGAGCTGTTTTTT. Protein sequence: CASSLYRGGTGELFF. Supplemented by reference TRBV11-3 and TRBJ2-2, the full variable domain reads EAGVVQSPRYKIIEKKQPVAFWCNPISGHNTLYWYLQNLGQGPELLIRYENEEAVDDSQLPKDRFSAERLKGVDSTLKIQPAELGDSAVYLCASSLYRGGTGELFFGEGSRLTVL.

The CDR3 DNA follows: TGTGCCAGCAGCTTATTAAGGGGAGGGAGCACAGATACGCAGTATTTT. It specifies CASSLLRGGSTDTQYF. The rearrangement links TRBV7-8 to TRBJ2-3, with 7 bases fitting TRBD2. The trim removed 2 bases at V and 0 bases at J, leaving 5 bases unmatched. Per the germline V gene, CDR1 is SGHVS and CDR2 is FQNEAQ. This CDR3 is 16 amino acids long.

The rearrangement joins TRBV28 to TRBJ2-2; 12 nucleotides align to TRBD2. The germline CDR1 and CDR2 sequences are MDHEN and SYDVKM. V lost 5 bases to trimming and J lost 6 bases; unmatched junction nucleotides: 4. The CDR3 has 15 residues. The CDR3 loop is CASSRTSGEPGELFF. CDR3 sequence (DNA): TGTGCCAGCAGTCGGACTAGCGGGGAACCCGGGGAGCTGTTTTTT.

This clone came up a few times. The chain recombines TRBV5-1 with TRBJ1-3; tentatively, D is TRBD1 (5 bases). V gave up 1 base and J gave up 8 bases, with 7 bases separating them. Looked up from germline, CDR1 is SGHRS and CDR2 is YFSETQ. The CDR3 consists of 12 residues. CDR3 amino acids: CASSLWGDTIYF. Here the CDR3 DNA reads TGCGCCAGCAGCTTGTGGGGGGACACCATATATTTT.

The CDR3 sequence: CASSPRDRGSYNSPLHF. CDR3 nucleotides: TGTGCCAGCAGCCCCCGGGACAGGGGGTCCTATAATTCACCCCTCCACTTT. The gene calls are TRBV27 and TRBJ1-6, with 11 positions matching TRBD1. Trimming took 6 bases from V and 1 from J; bases not matched to a gene: 5. CDR1 is MNHEY and CDR2 is SMNVEV in the germline V gene (reference sequence). The length of the CDR3 is 17 residues.

V and J are TRBV6-5 and TRBJ1-6, with TRBD1 as a possible D gene (6 bases). Germline V gene data show CDR1 as MNHEY and CDR2 as SVGAGI. The V gene lost 6 bases and the J gene lost 4 bases, with 13 bases spanning the gap. The CDR3 covers 15 residues. The DNA of the CDR3 is TGTGCCAGCAGAGGACAAACAGGGTATAATTCACCCCTCCACTTT. Encoded protein: CASRGQTGYNSPLHF.

The rearrangement links TRBV5-1 to TRBJ1-2, with D tentatively TRBD1 (5 bases). V lost 3 bases and J lost 8, with 20 bases in between. Germline values: CDR1 SGHRS, CDR2 YFSETQ. The CDR3 totals 15 residues. The CDR3 region has the DNA TGCGCCAGCAGCTCAGCTGGTTGGGGCGCGGGGGGCTACACCTTC. Translation gives CASSSAGWGAGGYTF.

This clone was seen a handful of times. The chain is built from TRBV12-3 or TRBV12-4 and TRBJ1-2, with D unresolved. V shed 2 bases and J shed 8 bases, with 12 bases lying between them. This CDR3 comprises 13 residues. CDR3 sequence: CASSLRPEVGYTF. For the CDR3, the DNA is TGTGCCAGCAGTTTAAGGCCAGAGGTGGGCTACACCTTC.

This clone is a singleton in its sample. The chain joins TRBV9 to TRBJ2-2; D call uncertain. Germline CDR1 is SGDLS and CDR2 is YYNGEE. This CDR3 spans 13 amino acids. V gave up 3 bases and J gave up 1 base, with 4 bases separating them. The CDR3 reads CASSAVNTGELFF. CDR3 nucleotide sequence: TGTGCCAGCAGCGCCGTGAACACCGGGGAGCTGTTTTTT.

V and J are TRBV5-1 and TRBJ2-3; weak D call: TRBD1 (5 bases). Germline CDR1 SGHRS, CDR2 YFSETQ. The CDR3 is 15 amino acids. With 4 bases removed from V and 5 bases from J, the gap between germline ends came to 17 bases. The CDR3 DNA follows: TGCGCCAGCAGCGACCAGGGTAGGCGTTTAGATACGCAGTATTTT. It is translated as CASSDQGRRLDTQYF.

The V and J genes are TRBV28 and TRBJ1-6; TRBD1 agrees at 9 bases. The germline gives CDR1 MDHEN, CDR2 SYDVKM. CDR3 length: 16 residues. J lost 7 bases, V lost 2 bases, and 6 bases had no gene match. In DNA, the CDR3 is TGTGCCAGCAGTTTAAACGGACAGGGGTGGAATTCACCCCTCCACTTT. Its translation is CASSLNGQGWNSPLHF.

The rearrangement uses TRBV9 and TRBJ2-1, with D maybe TRBD2 (6 bases). The germline V and J ends were trimmed by 4 bases and 4 bases, with 12 bases remaining between them. The CDR3 covers 14 residues. CDR1 is SGDLS and CDR2 is YYNGEE in the germline V gene. The CDR3 nucleotides are TGTGCCAGCAGCCCAAGGACTACTTACAATGAGCAGTTCTTC. Protein: CASSPRTTYNEQFF.

The chain uses TRBV18 and TRBJ1-2; 7 bases line up with TRBD1. Germline V gene lookup returns CDR1 KGHSH and CDR2 LQKENI. This CDR3 spans 14 amino acids. V shed 3 bases, J shed 4 bases, and the junction held 5 bases outside the gene matches. This CDR3 reads CASSPAGDSYGYTF. The CDR3 nucleotides are TGTGCCAGCTCACCTGCAGGGGACAGCTATGGCTACACCTTC.

The rearrangement links TRBV5-4 to TRBJ2-7; 9 positions match TRBD2. Unmatched junction bases numbered 15, after V lost 4 bases and J lost 4 bases. CDR3 length: 17 amino acids. Germline V lookup: CDR1 SGHNT, CDR2 YYREEE (reference sequence). The CDR3 sequence is CASSPGVRAGGGYEQYF. The DNA of the CDR3 is TGTGCCAGCAGCCCCGGGGTCCGAGCGGGGGGAGGGTACGAGCAGTACTTC.

The V and J genes are TRBV7-6 and TRBJ2-5; 9 bases fit TRBD1. The CDR3 is 14 amino acids. CDR1 and CDR2 (germline): SGHVS, FNYEAQ. V shed 3 bases, J shed 5 bases, and the junction held 4 bases outside the gene matches. In DNA form, the CDR3 reads TGTGCCAGCAGCTTCGGGACAGGGATGGAGACCCAGTACTTC. Residues: CASSFGTGMETQYF. The full variable domain, in which reference TRBV7-6 and TRBJ2-5 provide the parts outside the CDR3, is GAGVSQSPRYKVTKRGQDVALRCDPISGHVSLYWYRQALGQGPEFLTYFNYEAQQDKSGLPNDRFSAERPEGSISTLTIQRTEQRDSAMYRCASSFGTGMETQYFGPGTRLLVL.

The chain combines TRBV7-2 with TRBJ1-2, with a tentative D call TRBD1 (5 bases). Germline assignment: CDR1 SGHTA and CDR2 FQGNSA. With 1 base removed from V and 12 bases from J, the gap between germline ends came to 12 bases. The CDR3 totals 12 residues. The CDR3 spells CASSLDRIGHTF. The CDR3, as DNA: TGTGCCAGCAGCTTAGACAGGATTGGTCACACCTTC.

The CDR3 nucleotides are TGCGCCAGCAGCCAAGCGGGGGTACAAGAGACCCAGTACTTC. It is translated as CASSQAGVQETQYF. The chain carries TRBV4-1 and TRBJ2-5, with a weak D call TRBD2 (6 bases). V lost 1 base and J lost 2, with 8 bases in between. The CDR3 totals 14 residues. Germline values: CDR1 MGHRA, CDR2 YSYEKL.

The chain links TRBV18 to TRBJ1-6, with D possibly being TRBD1 (6 bases). Germline CDR1 and CDR2: KGHSH and LQKENI. This CDR3 is built from 14 residues. V was shortened by 2 bases and J by 10 bases, with 12 bases between the two germline ends. CDR3 DNA sequence: TGTGCCAGCTCACCAACAGGGTACGAATCACCCCTCCACTTT. Its protein product is CASSPTGYESPLHF. The full variable domain, in which reference TRBV18 and TRBJ1-6 provide the parts outside the CDR3, is NAGVMQNPRHLVRRRGQEARLRCSPMKGHSHVYWYRQLPEEGLKFMVYLQKENIIDESGMPKERFSAEFPKEGPSILRIQQVVRGDSAAYFCASSPTGYESPLHFGNGTRLTVT.

The chain joins TRBV7-8 to TRBJ1-5, with a possible D match to TRBD1 (6 bases). This CDR3 spans 16 amino acids. CDR1 and CDR2 from the germline V gene are SGHVS and FQNEAQ. Between the trimmed V and J ends, which lost 2 bases and 4 bases, there was a span of 15 bases. CDR3 protein: CASSLSNRVGNQPQHF. In DNA form, the CDR3 reads TGTGCCAGCAGCTTAAGTAACAGGGTGGGTAATCAGCCCCAGCATTTT.

This clone has more than one count but fewer than ten. The chain is built from TRBV5-6 and TRBJ2-1; unclear D gene. Looked up from germline, CDR1 is SGHDT and CDR2 is YYEEEE. Trimming took off 4 bases at V and 5 bases at J, with 7 bases between the two ends. The CDR3 extends over 12 amino acids. This CDR3 reads CASSPDNNEQFF. The CDR3 bases are TGTGCCAGCAGCCCAGATAACAATGAGCAGTTCTTC.

This chain connects TRBV19 to TRBJ1-2; no clear D. From germline, CDR1 is LNHDA and CDR2 SQIVND (reference sequence). Trimming removed 3 bases from V and 4 bases from J, with 15 bases in between. CDR3 length: 15 residues. The CDR3: CASSIGPRVGYGYTF. The DNA of the CDR3 is TGTGCCAGTAGTATTGGTCCGAGGGTTGGCTATGGCTACACCTTC.

This clone was recorded a few times. V and J are TRBV10-1 and TRBJ1-6, with 8 bases that match TRBD1. The CDR3 covers 16 residues. Per the germline V gene, CDR1 is WNHNN and CDR2 is SYGVQD (reference sequence). Losses at the gene ends were 7 bases for V and 7 bases for J; bases not matched to a gene: 12. The CDR3 region has the DNA TGCGCCAGCACCCAAGACAGGGGAGAAGGGAATTCACCCCTCCACTTT. Translation: CASTQDRGEGNSPLHF.

This clone has more than one count but fewer than ten. The chain joins TRBV3-1 (or the pseudogene TRBV3-2) to TRBJ1-1; no clear D. CDR3 length: 14 amino acids. Trimming pared 2 bases from V and 2 bases from J, leaving 9 bases between. Looked up from germline, CDR1 is LGHDT and CDR2 is YNNKEL (reference sequence). CDR3 nucleotides: TGTGCCAGCAGCCAACGGGATTTAAACACTGAAGCTTTCTTT. Protein product: CASSQRDLNTEAFF.

The rearrangement joins TRBV11-2 to TRBJ2-1; D is unresolved. Per germline, CDR1 SGHAT and CDR2 FQNNGV. The V end was cut by 2 bases, the J end by 0 bases, with 11 bases between. The CDR3 is 16 residues long. In DNA, the CDR3 is TGTGCCAGCAGCTTAAGGCGGCGCAGCTCCTACAATGAGCAGTTCTTC. Translated: CASSLRRRSSYNEQFF. Complete variable domain (other parts from reference TRBV11-2 and TRBJ2-1): EAGVAQSPRYKIIEKRQSVAFWCNPISGHATLYWYQQILGQGPKLLIQFQNNGVVDDSQLPKDRFSAERLKGVDSTLKIQPAKLEDSAVYLCASSLRRRSSYNEQFFGPGTRLTVL.